Following are 26 T cell receptor beta chains from one sample sequenced in a study of lymphopenia after photon versus proton radiotherapy. Libraries were prepared by immunoSEQ multiplex PCR; TCRdb keeps only in-frame clonotypes and omits some of them. The repertoire has more than 35,000 clones, about 84% of them found once; the top ten carry 2.5% to 3.5%. The material sequenced was peripheral blood, taken from a patient treated with photon-based radiotherapy. These receptors came from a man over 45 with gastric cancer.

The gene calls are TRBV18 and TRBJ1-2; no reliable D call. V dropped 2 bases and J dropped 6 bases, with 19 bases sitting between them. The CDR3 is 16 residues long. Germline V gives CDR1 KGHSH, CDR2 LQKENI. CDR3 sequence (DNA): TGTGCCAGCTCACCAAATTTGTCAGATTTAAAAAATGGCTACACCTTC. The encoded protein is CASSPNLSDLKNGYTF.

V is TRBV7-9 and J is TRBJ2-3; the D is unclear. Per germline, CDR1 SEHNR and CDR2 FQNEAQ (reference sequence). This CDR3 has 13 amino acids. V lost 0 bases and J 0 bases, leaving 1 base between the germline ends. The CDR3 loop reads CASSLASTDTQYF. DNA of the CDR3: TGTGCCAGCAGCTTAGCCAGCACAGATACGCAGTATTTT. Based on the CDR3 plus reference TRBV7-9 and TRBJ2-3, the full variable domain is DTGVSQNPRHKITKRGQNVTFRCDPISEHNRLYWYRQTLGQGPEFLTYFQNEAQLEKSRLLSDRFSAERPKGSFSTLEIQRTEQGDSAMYLCASSLASTDTQYFGPGTRLTVL.

The gene calls are TRBV19 and TRBJ2-3; TRBD1 agrees at 8 bases. Per the germline V gene, CDR1 is LNHDA and CDR2 is SQIVND (reference sequence). The ends lost 5 bases at V and 2 bases at J; junction bases unmatched: 6. The CDR3 length is 15 residues. The CDR3 sequence: CASSVPGQVTDTQYF. DNA for the CDR3: TGTGCCAGTAGTGTTCCGGGACAGGTCACAGATACGCAGTATTTT.

This sequence joins TRBV5-1 and TRBJ1-5; D is perhaps TRBD1 (6 bases). V lost 0 bases and J 7 bases, leaving 8 bases between the germline ends. The CDR3 spans 13 residues. Germline V gene lookup returns CDR1 SGHRS and CDR2 YFSETQ. The CDR3 is CASSLGGGQPQHF. The CDR3 DNA sequence: TGCGCCAGCAGCTTGGGAGGGGGGCAGCCCCAGCATTTT.

The chain links TRBV5-8 to TRBJ1-1, with no clear D. With 3 bases removed from V and 4 bases from J, the gap between germline ends came to 28 bases. The CDR3 totals 19 residues. Germline V gene data show CDR1 as SGHTS and CDR2 as YDEGEE. The CDR3 DNA sequence: TGTGCCAGCAGCTCCGGACTCCTAAGCCCTATAATGGATGGCACTGAAGCTTTCTTT. Protein: CASSSGLLSPIMDGTEAFF. Complete variable domain (other parts from reference TRBV5-8 and TRBJ1-1): EAGVTQSPTHLIKTRGQQATLRCSPISGHTSVYWYQQALGLGLQFLLWYDEGEERNRGNFPPRFSGRQFPNYSSELNVNALELEDSALYLCASSSGLLSPIMDGTEAFFGQGTRLTVV.

The rearrangement links TRBV6-5 to TRBJ1-5, with D uncertain. Germline V gene sequence: CDR1 MNHEY, CDR2 SVGAGI. This CDR3 has 13 amino acids. With 8 bases removed from V and 2 bases from J, the gap between germline ends came to 10 bases. The DNA of the CDR3 is TGTGCCAGCGCAGCCCAAGGCAATCAGCCCCAGCATTTT. Its translation: CASAAQGNQPQHF.

CDR3 loop: CASSPRTGGAGAFF. The CDR3, as DNA: TGTGCCAGCTCACCGAGGACAGGGGGCGCGGGAGCTTTCTTT. The rearrangement links TRBV18 to TRBJ1-1; 11 bases agree with TRBD1. From germline, CDR1 is KGHSH and CDR2 LQKENI. V shed 3 bases and J 10 bases; nucleotides not matched to a gene: 7. The CDR3 length is 14 residues.

This clone was counted only a few times. V and J are TRBV9 and TRBJ1-5; 8 bases line up with TRBD1. The CDR3 is made up of 13 amino acids. The V and J ends lost 3 bases and 6 bases, in that order; junction bases with no gene match: 2. CDR1 is SGDLS and CDR2 is YYNGEE in the germline V gene. The CDR3 spells CASSAGGGQPQHF. The CDR3 bases are TGTGCCAGCAGCGCAGGGGGCGGTCAGCCCCAGCATTTT.

The gene calls are TRBV5-4 and TRBJ1-1; D is uncertain. The V end lost 0 bases, the J end lost 1 base, and 7 bases lay between the germline ends. The CDR3 loop spans 14 amino acids. The germline gives CDR1 SGHNT, CDR2 YYREEE (reference sequence). CDR3 in amino acids: CASSLGSENTEAFF. DNA of the CDR3: TGTGCCAGCAGCTTGGGCAGTGAGAACACTGAAGCTTTCTTT.

V and J are TRBV6-5 and TRBJ1-3; 9 positions agree with TRBD1. Germline loops: CDR1 MNHEY, CDR2 SVGAGI. The CDR3 totals 14 residues. V shed 6 bases, J shed 9 bases, and the junction held 9 bases outside the gene matches. Here the CDR3 reads CASRRDRALGTIYF. CDR3 DNA: TGTGCCAGCAGAAGGGACAGGGCGTTAGGCACCATATATTTT.

The chain employs TRBV2 and TRBJ2-3, with TRBD2 identical over 12 bases. The V gene end was trimmed by 6 bases and the J gene end by 3 bases; junction bases not matched to a gene: 4. The CDR3 is made up of 15 amino acids. CDR1 is SNHLY and CDR2 is FYNNEI in the germline V gene. The CDR3 is CASSAGLAGTDTQYF. CDR3 nucleotide sequence: TGTGCCAGCAGCGCAGGACTAGCGGGGACAGATACGCAGTATTTT.

V usage is TRBV6-4 and J usage is TRBJ2-6; weak D call: TRBD2 (6 bases). Germline CDR1 and CDR2: MRHNA and SNTAGT. CDR3 length: 15 amino acids. Between the trimmed V and J ends, which lost 3 bases and 4 bases, there was a span of 10 bases. The CDR3 bases are TGTGCCAGCAGTGAGGAGGGGTCGGGGGCCAACGTCCTGACTTTC. This sequence encodes CASSEEGSGANVLTF.

The rearrangement links TRBV30 to TRBJ2-7; D possibly corresponds to TRBD2 (5 bases). The CDR3 is made up of 14 amino acids. Trimming removed 0 bases from V and 4 bases from J, with 13 bases in between. CDR1 and CDR2 (germline): GTSNPN, SVGIG (reference sequence). CDR3 sequence (DNA): TGTGCCTGGAGTGTAGGTGCAGGCGGGTACGAGCAGTACTTC. It yields the protein CAWSVGAGGYEQYF. Full variable domain (rest looked up from reference TRBV30 and TRBJ2-7): SQTIHQWPATLVQPVGSPLSLECTVEGTSNPNLYWYRQAAGRGLQLLFYSVGIGQISSEVPQNLSASRPQDRQFILSSKKLLLSDSGFYLCAWSVGAGGYEQYFGPGTRLTVT.

The chain carries TRBV9 and TRBJ2-2; 7 bases agree with TRBD1. The V segment lost 0 bases and the J segment 8 bases; nucleotides outside the gene matches: 7. Germline V gene lookup returns CDR1 SGDLS and CDR2 YYNGEE. The CDR3 length is 15 residues. CDR3 sequence reads: CASSVVPGGEGELFF. The CDR3 bases are TGTGCCAGCAGCGTAGTCCCAGGGGGAGAAGGGGAGCTGTTTTTT.

This chain joins TRBV7-9 and TRBJ2-3; 10 bases agree with TRBD2. The CDR3 runs 17 residues. Trimming at V came to 1 base and at J to 5 bases, leaving 9 bases not matched to a gene. The germline V gene has CDR1 SEHNR and CDR2 FQNEAQ (reference sequence). CDR3 nucleotides: TGTGCCAGCAGCTTAGGGGGTAAGCGGGAGGGTGTAGATACGCAGTATTTT. Its protein product is CASSLGGKREGVDTQYF.

V usage is TRBV4-2 and J usage is TRBJ2-7, with unresolved D. Trimming pared 3 bases from V and 3 bases from J, leaving 12 bases between. This CDR3 is 14 amino acids long. Germline V gene data show CDR1 as LGHNA and CDR2 as YNFKEQ. The CDR3 sequence is CASSQPPTYYEQYF. The CDR3 DNA reads as TGTGCCAGCAGCCAGCCCCCAACCTACTACGAGCAGTACTTC.

The chain links TRBV7-8 to TRBJ2-1; D is unclear. With 1 base removed from V and 3 bases from J, the gap between germline ends came to 1 base. This CDR3 comprises 12 residues. The germline V gene encodes CDR1 SGHVS and CDR2 FQNEAQ. CDR3 nucleotide sequence: TGTGCCAGCAGCTTAGACTACAATGAGCAGTTCTTC. Encoded protein: CASSLDYNEQFF.

In this sample, this clone turned up a few times. This chain links TRBV7-2 with TRBJ2-5; 10 bases line up with TRBD2. Germline-derived CDR1 and CDR2 are SGHTA and FQGNSA. The CDR3 loop spans 16 amino acids. The V and J ends lost 1 base and 3 bases, in that order; junction bases with no gene match: 5. The CDR3 is CASSLVSGLAEETQYF. CDR3 sequence (DNA): TGTGCCAGCAGCTTAGTATCAGGACTAGCGGAAGAGACCCAGTACTTC.

The table lists this clone with a few counts. The J gene is TRBJ1-4, the V gene TRBV28, with a tentative D call TRBD1 (6 bases). Trimming removed 3 bases from V and 4 bases from J, with 15 bases in between. The CDR3 is 16 amino acids. Germline lookup yields CDR1 MDHEN and CDR2 SYDVKM. As DNA, the CDR3 is TGTGCCAGCAGTTTGGGCAGGGGAACGTATAATGAAAAACTGTTTTTT. This gives the protein CASSLGRGTYNEKLFF.

Only a few counts were recorded for this clone. Here the CDR3 DNA reads TGTGCCAGTACCAGTCTCGCCCGGGGAGACACAGATACGCAGTATTTT. As protein: CASTSLARGDTDTQYF. The chain combines TRBV19 with TRBJ2-3, with TRBD2 as a possible D gene (5 bases). This CDR3 comprises 16 residues. The V and J ends lost 7 bases and 2 bases respectively, with 19 bases between them. Germline CDR1 reads LNHDA; CDR2 reads SQIVND (reference sequence).

CDR3 region: CASSLAAGGGRNQPQHF. The CDR3 bases are TGTGCCAGCAGCTTAGCAGCAGGGGGCGGGCGAAATCAGCCCCAGCATTTT. The chain links TRBV7-6 to TRBJ1-5, with 8 bases fitting TRBD1. CDR1 and CDR2 from the germline V gene are SGHVS and FNYEAQ. The CDR3 has 17 amino acids. The trim removed 0 bases at V and 4 bases at J, leaving 8 bases unmatched.

The V call is TRBV7-3, the J call TRBJ2-2; D could derive from TRBD1 or TRBD2 (5 bases each). Trimming stripped 4 bases from V and 2 bases from J, with 14 bases between. The V gene's germline CDR1 is SGHTA and CDR2 FQGTGA. The length of the CDR3 is 16 residues. The CDR3 coding sequence is TGTGCCAGCAGCTGGACGAGGGGATTAAACACCGGGGAGCTGTTTTTT. Translated: CASSWTRGLNTGELFF.

V is TRBV4-3 and J is TRBJ2-5, with 7 bases lining up with TRBD2. This CDR3 is 15 amino acids long. Trimming cost V 0 bases and J 5 bases; bases outside gene matches: 6. Germline CDR1 LGHNA, CDR2 YSLEER. The CDR3 DNA reads as TGCGCCAGCAGCCAAGATTGGGGGGAGGGCGAGACCCAGTACTTC. Translating gives CASSQDWGEGETQYF.

The chain joins TRBV11-2 to TRBJ2-1; D is perhaps TRBD2 (6 bases). Trimming removed 2 bases from V and 0 bases from J, with 8 bases in between. The CDR3 consists of 15 residues. Germline CDR1 SGHAT, CDR2 FQNNGV. The chain's CDR3 is CASSLQTSSYNEQFF. CDR3 DNA sequence: TGTGCCAGCAGCTTACAGACTAGCTCCTACAATGAGCAGTTCTTC.

V is TRBV14 and J is TRBJ2-7; weak D call: TRBD1 (6 bases). The CDR3 extends over 16 amino acids. The germline V gene has CDR1 SGHDN and CDR2 FVKESK. The V end was cut by 4 bases, the J end by 1 base, with 17 bases between. CDR3: CASSPSPGHKSYEQYF. The DNA of the CDR3 is TGTGCCAGCAGCCCTTCCCCGGGACACAAATCCTACGAGCAGTACTTC.

The chain couples TRBV28 to TRBJ1-2; D call uncertain. Trimming left V 3 bases short and J 4 bases short, with 9 bases between. The CDR3 has 13 amino acids. Germline V gene lookup returns CDR1 MDHEN and CDR2 SYDVKM. CDR3 DNA: TGTGCCAGCAGTTTGGGAGGATCCTATGGCTACACCTTC. Amino acid sequence: CASSLGGSYGYTF.